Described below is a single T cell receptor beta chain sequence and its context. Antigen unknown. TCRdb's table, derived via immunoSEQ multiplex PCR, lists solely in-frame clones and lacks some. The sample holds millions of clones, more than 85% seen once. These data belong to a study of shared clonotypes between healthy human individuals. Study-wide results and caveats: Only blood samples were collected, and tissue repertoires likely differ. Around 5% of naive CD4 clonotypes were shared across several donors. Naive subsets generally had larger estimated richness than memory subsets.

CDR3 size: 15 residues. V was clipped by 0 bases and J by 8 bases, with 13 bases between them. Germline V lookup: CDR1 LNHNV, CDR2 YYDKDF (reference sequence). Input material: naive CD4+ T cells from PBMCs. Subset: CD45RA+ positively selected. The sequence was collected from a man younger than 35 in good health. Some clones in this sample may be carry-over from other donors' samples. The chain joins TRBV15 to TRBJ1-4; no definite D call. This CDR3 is CATSRDGMGSEKLFF. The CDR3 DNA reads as TGTGCCACCAGCAGAGATGGTATGGGCTCCGAAAAACTGTTTTTT.